These T cell receptor beta chains were read from a single sample in a study of regulatory T cells in long-lasting Graves disease. TCRdb called the multiplex PCR reads again in MiXCR, with one record for every CDR3 protein. The data contain roughly 300,000 distinct CDR3 sequences, 22% of them seen just once; the ten biggest clones take up roughly 56%. Sequenced material: peripheral blood mononuclear cells (PBMCs), taken when the disease was refractory, from a patient treated with antithyroid drugs. The receptors were sampled from a female donor with Graves disease. CDR3s include the opening cysteine and the closing phenylalanine or tryptophan. Size is stated for part of the rows, as once, few or many counts, or as a class when the clone is expanded.

17	TRBV6-1	many	CASEVGTNLSPNYGYTF
15	TRBV4-1	NA	CASNLAESSYNEQFF
13	TRBV20-1	few	CSARGDGRETQYF
16	TRBV19	NA	CASSIRTGFSNQPQHF
15	TRBV27	many	CASSSDRAQQETQYF
15	TRBV28	NA	CASSLRDQLNTEAFF
13	TRBV29-1	NA	CSAPGDYQETQYF
17	TRBV7-2	many	CASSLGGAGLSNQPQHF
12	TRBV29-1	NA	CSVWGGRYGYTF
16	TRBV20-1	NA	CSARDLAGGQTYEQYF
13	TRBV3-1	NA	CASSQGTDREGYF
17	TRBV7-8	few	CASSLGGQVTAQETQYF
13	TRBV6-2/TRBV6-3	few	CASSATSSYEQYF
16	TRBV5-1	few	CASSLAWTGDIDEQYF
14	TRBV7-6	few	CASSSRDRGHEQYF
15	TRBV24-1	many	CATSDLPANTGELFF
14	TRBV20-1	few	CSASRASSSYEQYF
15	TRBV2	many	CASRGTDGALYEQYF
15	TRBV7-2	NA	CASSLVQGSANEQFF
15	TRBV27	few	CASSLKGGTTYEQYF
14	TRBV11-2	many	CASRQPGRNSPLHF
13	TRBV12-3/TRBV12-4	many	CASSLNSEETQYF
15	TRBV12-3/TRBV12-4	NA	CASSLFGPETGELFF
16	TRBV4-2	NA	CASSQAGTPYQETQYF
16	TRBV6-5	NA	CASSYSGDRVAGELFF
14	TRBV5-1	NA	CASSLSDRGDEQFF
11	TRBV30	few	CAWSLNSPLHF
16	TRBV5-4	NA	CASSTWTSGSSYEQYF
15	TRBV6-1	NA	CASSEEGGSRYEQYF
14	TRBV5-1	NA	CASSPGLDGETQYF
14	TRBV28	many	CASSLGTGAQPQHF
14	TRBV28	many	CASQPGGRAYEQYF
12	TRBV27	many	CASRRGGTEAFF
14	TRBV30	few	CAWSARTLKQPQHF
14	TRBV6-5	many	CASSYSRRGETQYF
13	TRBV28	few	CASRRSTQETQYF
13	TRBV7-3	many	CASSRSSTGELFF
12	TRBV9	NA	CASSVTGWGYTF
12	TRBV6-2/TRBV6-3	NA	CASMRTGRPQHF
13	TRBV20-1	NA	CSRSTSGSYEQYF
16	TRBV7-2	many	CASSLAGPPTVYEQYF
15	TRBV11-2	many	CASSLEPTGGETQYF